A single sample is the source of the 17 T cell receptor beta chains below, sequenced in a study of blood T cell repertoires in COVID-19. Sequenced by immunoSEQ multiplex PCR; TCRdb stores in-frame clones only, minus some. The table has roughly 68,000 clones, roughly 85% seen once. The sample was peripheral blood. These receptor sequences come from a woman of 80 years or more with acute or convalescent COVID-19.

The chain couples TRBV7-9 to TRBJ2-2; D uncertain. The CDR3 sequence is 14 residues long. V was trimmed by 5 bases and J by 6 bases, leaving 13 bases between them. Looked up from germline, CDR1 is SEHNR and CDR2 is FQNEAQ (reference sequence). The CDR3 nucleotides read TGTGCCAGCAGCCCCCCTTTTGCGGCCGGGGAGCTGTTTTTT. Amino acid sequence: CASSPPFAAGELFF.

The V gene is TRBV5-1, the J gene TRBJ2-7, with TRBD2 as a possible D gene (5 bases). The CDR3 consists of 13 residues. Trimming left V 1 base short and J 3 bases short, with 8 bases between. Looked up from germline, CDR1 is SGHRS and CDR2 is YFSETQ. CDR3 DNA sequence: TGCGCCAGCAGCTTGCGGGAAAACTACGAGCAGTACTTC. Translated: CASSLRENYEQYF. Full variable domain (rest looked up from reference TRBV5-1 and TRBJ2-7): KAGVTQTPRYLIKTRGQQVTLSCSPISGHRSVSWYQQTPGQGLQFLFEYFSETQRNKGNFPGRFSGRQFSNSRSEMNVSTLELGDSALYLCASSLRENYEQYFGPGTRLTVT.

The chain carries TRBV19 and TRBJ2-7, with TRBD1 identical over 7 bases. The CDR3 is 13 amino acids. V lost 7 bases to trimming and J lost 3 bases; unmatched junction nucleotides: 6. Germline CDR1 is LNHDA and CDR2 is SQIVND (reference sequence). CDR3 sequence: CASKGTANYEQYF. The CDR3 coding sequence is TGTGCCAGTAAGGGGACAGCGAACTACGAGCAGTACTTC.

The rearrangement links TRBV30 to TRBJ2-1, with TRBD2 matching 10 bases. J lost 6 bases, V lost 3 bases, and 11 bases had no gene match. This CDR3 has 16 residues. CDR1 GTSNPN and CDR2 SVGIG come from the germline V gene (reference sequence). The CDR3 bases are TGTGCCTGGAGGGAAAGGTTGGCTAGCGGGAGCAATGAGCAGTTCTTC. Protein sequence: CAWRERLASGSNEQFF. Variable domain in full (rest from reference TRBV30 and TRBJ2-1): SQTIHQWPATLVQPVGSPLSLECTVEGTSNPNLYWYRQAAGRGLQLLFYSVGIGQISSEVPQNLSASRPQDRQFILSSKKLLLSDSGFYLCAWRERLASGSNEQFFGPGTRLTVL.

V is TRBV15 and J is TRBJ1-5; 7 nucleotides line up with TRBD1. The V and J ends lost 4 bases and 3 bases, in that order; junction bases with no gene match: 3. Germline assignment: CDR1 LNHNV and CDR2 YYDKDF (reference sequence). This CDR3 contains 14 residues. The CDR3 region has the DNA TGTGCCACCAGCACTACAGGGGACAATCAGCCCCAGCATTTT. Translating it yields CATSTTGDNQPQHF.

The chain employs TRBV5-4 and TRBJ1-2; no reliable D call. The germline V gene has CDR1 SGHNT and CDR2 YYREEE (reference sequence). The V end lost 4 bases, the J end lost 0 bases, and 19 bases lay between the germline ends. The CDR3 covers 17 residues. CDR3 in amino acids: CASSLDGVMYANYGYTF. CDR3 sequence (DNA): TGTGCCAGCAGCCTGGACGGGGTGATGTACGCTAACTATGGCTACACCTTC.

The count of this clone is one. This sequence joins TRBV5-8 and TRBJ2-3, with 7 bases that match TRBD2. Germline V gives CDR1 SGHTS, CDR2 YDEGEE. The V segment lost 3 bases and the J segment 11 bases; nucleotides outside the gene matches: 9. The CDR3 has 13 residues. CDR3 in DNA: TGTGCCAGCAGCTACCAGGCGGGAGAGAAGCAGTATTTT. Its protein is CASSYQAGEKQYF. Drawing the rest from reference TRBV5-8 and TRBJ2-3, the complete variable domain is EAGVTQSPTHLIKTRGQQATLRCSPISGHTSVYWYQQALGLGLQFLLWYDEGEERNRGNFPPRFSGRQFPNYSSELNVNALELEDSALYLCASSYQAGEKQYFGPGTRLTVL.

In nucleotides, the CDR3 is TGTGCCAGCAGTAACGGACTAGCGGTGCCCAAAAACATTCAGTACTTC. Encoded protein: CASSNGLAVPKNIQYF. The V gene is TRBV6-4, the J gene TRBJ2-4; TRBD2 matches at 10 bases. This CDR3 has 16 amino acids. The V segment lost 5 bases and the J segment 2 bases; nucleotides outside the gene matches: 6. Germline CDR1 MRHNA, CDR2 SNTAGT.

The chain uses TRBV5-1 and TRBJ2-3; 7 bases agree with TRBD1. V lost 4 bases to trimming and J lost 2 bases; unmatched junction nucleotides: 7. CDR3 length equals 15 residues. Germline V gives CDR1 SGHRS, CDR2 YFSETQ. The CDR3 sequence is CASSATGLYTDTQYF. CDR3 nucleotides: TGCGCCAGCAGCGCGACAGGGTTGTACACAGATACGCAGTATTTT.

The V call is TRBV7-9, the J call TRBJ1-4; 7 bases align to TRBD1. Losses at the gene ends were 6 bases for V and 6 bases for J; bases not matched to a gene: 16. Germline V gene data show CDR1 as SEHNR and CDR2 as FQNEAQ (reference sequence). The CDR3 runs 17 residues. CDR3 nucleotides: TGTGCCAGCAGTTATAACCTTTGGGGGCAGGGGGATGAAAAACTGTTTTTT. It translates to CASSYNLWGQGDEKLFF.

V gene TRBV27 combines with J gene TRBJ1-1; 7 nucleotides align to TRBD1. Germline V CDR1 and CDR2: MNHEY, SMNVEV (reference sequence). After removal of 6 bases from V and 5 bases from J, the junction contained 9 bases not matched to a gene. The length of the CDR3 is 14 residues. The CDR3 DNA sequence: TGTGCCAGCAGGGATACGGGACAGATTACTGAAGCTTTCTTT. It translates to CASRDTGQITEAFF.

V and J are TRBV19 and TRBJ1-2; D unclear. The CDR3 runs 16 residues. V was cut by 3 bases and J by 9 bases, with 23 bases left in between. Germline V CDR1 and CDR2: LNHDA, SQIVND (reference sequence). The CDR3 DNA follows: TGTGCCAGTAGTATTACGGGCCTTTACGGGGATGAGAGCTACACCTTC. This sequence encodes CASSITGLYGDESYTF. The full variable domain, rest sourced from reference TRBV19 and TRBJ1-2, is DGGITQSPKYLFRKEGQNVTLSCEQNLNHDAMYWYRQDPGQGLRLIYYSQIVNDFQKGDIAEGYSVSREKKESFPLTVTSAQKNPTAFYLCASSITGLYGDESYTFGSGTRLTVV.

The chain recombines TRBV16 with TRBJ1-4; D not certain. Per the germline V gene, CDR1 is KGHSY and CDR2 is FQNENV. This CDR3 contains 15 residues. The V end was cut by 2 bases, the J end by 8 bases, with 15 bases between. The CDR3 DNA is TGTGCCAGCAGCCAAATGGTAGGAGGAGGAGAAAAACTGTTTTTT. Encoded protein: CASSQMVGGGEKLFF.

This clone was recorded a few times. The gene calls are TRBV6-5 and TRBJ1-3; D is possibly TRBD1 (6 bases). This CDR3 contains 15 residues. The V gene's germline CDR1 is MNHEY and CDR2 SVGAGI. V lost 4 bases, J lost 2 bases, and 12 bases lay in between. The CDR3 sequence is CASSSQGFTGNTIYF. The DNA for the CDR3 is TGTGCCAGCAGTTCACAGGGTTTTACTGGAAACACCATATATTTT.

The chain joins TRBV6-6 to TRBJ2-5; D remains ambiguous. The V gene's germline CDR1 is MNHNY and CDR2 SVGAGI (reference sequence). Between the trimmed V and J ends, which lost 0 bases and 0 bases, there was a span of 5 bases. The CDR3 is made up of 14 amino acids. This CDR3 reads CASSYSLYQETQYF. The CDR3 nucleotides are TGTGCCAGCAGTTACTCACTGTACCAAGAGACCCAGTACTTC.

The gene calls are TRBV4-1 and TRBJ1-2; weak D call: TRBD1 (6 bases). V was clipped by 4 bases and J by 2 bases, with 8 bases between them. The CDR3 spans 13 residues. Germline lookup yields CDR1 MGHRA and CDR2 YSYEKL. CDR3 sequence: CASSPQGNYGYTF. The CDR3 DNA is TGCGCCAGCAGCCCTCAGGGGAACTATGGCTACACCTTC.

The V gene is TRBV19, the J gene TRBJ1-3; a possible D gene is TRBD1 (5 bases). The germline V gene has CDR1 LNHDA and CDR2 SQIVND (reference sequence). The CDR3 contains 12 residues. The V and J ends lost 10 bases and 2 bases respectively, with 9 bases between them. CDR3 region: CATVTAGNTIYF. The CDR3 nucleotides read TGTGCCACTGTGACAGCTGGAAACACCATATATTTT.